The sequence of this TCR beta chain was determined in a study of cytomegalovirus exposure and HLA in healthy donors. The germline V gene has CDR1 MNHEY and CDR2 SMNVEV (reference sequence). V gave up 7 bases and J gave up 0 bases; unmatched junction bases: 1. The CDR3 is made up of 14 amino acids. TCRdb's copy holds only in-frame clones and misses some; the assay was immunoSEQ multiplex PCR. The sample lists some 180,000 clones, 86% occurring once. This sequence joins TRBV27 and TRBJ1-1; 11 bases are a match to TRBD1. The material sequenced was PBMCs. This receptor was obtained from a man younger than 45 in good health and CMV-seropositive. The CDR3 DNA reads TGTGCCAGCAAGGACAGGGGGCTGAACACTGAAGCTTTCTTT. Its protein is CASKDRGLNTEAFF.